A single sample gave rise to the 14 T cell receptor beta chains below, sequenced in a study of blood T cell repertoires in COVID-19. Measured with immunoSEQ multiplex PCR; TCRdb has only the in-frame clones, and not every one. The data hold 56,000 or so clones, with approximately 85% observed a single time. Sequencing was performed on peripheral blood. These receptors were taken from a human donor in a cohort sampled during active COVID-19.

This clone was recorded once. The CDR3 loop is CASSAGLAGATWEQYF. The CDR3 DNA is TGCGCCAGCAGCGCCGGACTAGCGGGAGCCACCTGGGAGCAGTACTTC. The chain joins TRBV5-1 to TRBJ2-7, with TRBD2 matching over 13 bases. The V gene end was trimmed by 4 bases and the J gene end by 7 bases; junction bases not matched to a gene: 11. CDR1 is SGHRS, CDR2 YFSETQ, per germline. The CDR3 consists of 16 residues. Drawing the rest from reference TRBV5-1 and TRBJ2-7, the complete variable domain is KAGVTQTPRYLIKTRGQQVTLSCSPISGHRSVSWYQQTPGQGLQFLFEYFSETQRNKGNFPGRFSGRQFSNSRSEMNVSTLELGDSALYLCASSAGLAGATWEQYFGPGTRLTVT.

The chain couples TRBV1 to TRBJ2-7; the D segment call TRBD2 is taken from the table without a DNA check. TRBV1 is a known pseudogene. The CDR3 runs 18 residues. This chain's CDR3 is CTSSQDHEGAGVSYEQYF. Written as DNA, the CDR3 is TGCACCAGCAGCCAAGACCACGAGGGAGCGGGCGTCTCCTACGAGCAGTACTTC.

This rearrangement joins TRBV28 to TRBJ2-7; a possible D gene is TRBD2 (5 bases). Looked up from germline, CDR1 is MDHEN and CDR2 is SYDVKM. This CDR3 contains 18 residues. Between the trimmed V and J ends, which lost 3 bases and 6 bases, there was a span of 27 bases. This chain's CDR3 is CASSFVALGKGRTREQYF. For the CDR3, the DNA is TGTGCCAGCAGTTTCGTCGCCCTTGGGAAGGGAAGGACTCGCGAGCAGTACTTC.

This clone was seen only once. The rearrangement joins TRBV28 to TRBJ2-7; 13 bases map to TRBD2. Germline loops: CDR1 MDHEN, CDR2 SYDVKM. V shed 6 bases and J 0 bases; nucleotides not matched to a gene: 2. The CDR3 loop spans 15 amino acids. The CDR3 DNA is TGTGCCAGCAGGAGGACTAGCGGGGGCTCCTACGAGCAGTACTTC. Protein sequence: CASRRTSGGSYEQYF. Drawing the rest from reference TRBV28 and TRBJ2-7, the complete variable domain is DVKVTQSSRYLVKRTGEKVFLECVQDMDHENMFWYRQDPGLGLRLIYFSYDVKMKEKGDIPEGYSVSREKKERFSLILESASTNQTSMYLCASRRTSGGSYEQYFGPGTRLTVT.

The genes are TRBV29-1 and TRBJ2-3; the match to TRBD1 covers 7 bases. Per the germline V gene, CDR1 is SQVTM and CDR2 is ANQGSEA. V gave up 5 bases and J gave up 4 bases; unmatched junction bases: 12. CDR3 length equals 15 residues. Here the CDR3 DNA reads TGCAGCGTTCAAGGGGGCAGGGGAAGTCCAGATACGCAGTATTTT. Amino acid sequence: CSVQGGRGSPDTQYF.

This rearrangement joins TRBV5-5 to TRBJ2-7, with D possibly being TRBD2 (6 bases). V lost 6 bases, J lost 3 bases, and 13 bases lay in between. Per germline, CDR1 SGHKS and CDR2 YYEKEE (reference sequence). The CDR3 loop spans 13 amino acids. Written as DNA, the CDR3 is TGTGCCAGCAATGGGGGAGGTAACTACGAGCAGTACTTC. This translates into CASNGGGNYEQYF.

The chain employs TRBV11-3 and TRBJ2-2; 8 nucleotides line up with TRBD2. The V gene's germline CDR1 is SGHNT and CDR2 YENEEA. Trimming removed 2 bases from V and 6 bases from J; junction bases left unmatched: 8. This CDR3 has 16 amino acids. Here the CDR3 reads CASSLMGLVGAGELFF. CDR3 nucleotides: TGTGCCAGCAGCTTAATGGGACTAGTCGGCGCCGGGGAGCTGTTTTTT.

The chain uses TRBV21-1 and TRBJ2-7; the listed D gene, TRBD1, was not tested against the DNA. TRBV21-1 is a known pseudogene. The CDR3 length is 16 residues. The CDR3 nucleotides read TGTGCCAGCAGCAAAGGGGGACAGGGGGCCTCCTACGAGCAGTACTTC. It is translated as CASSKGGQGASYEQYF.

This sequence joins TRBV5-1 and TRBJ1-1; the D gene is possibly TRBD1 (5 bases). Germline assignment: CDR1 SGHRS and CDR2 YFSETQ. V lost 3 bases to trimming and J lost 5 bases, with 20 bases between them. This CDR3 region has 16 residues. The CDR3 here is CASSSDPSGTLTEAFF. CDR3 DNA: TGCGCCAGCAGCTCCGACCCGAGCGGGACGCTAACTGAAGCTTTCTTT. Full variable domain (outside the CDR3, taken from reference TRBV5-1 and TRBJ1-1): KAGVTQTPRYLIKTRGQQVTLSCSPISGHRSVSWYQQTPGQGLQFLFEYFSETQRNKGNFPGRFSGRQFSNSRSEMNVSTLELGDSALYLCASSSDPSGTLTEAFFGQGTRLTVV.

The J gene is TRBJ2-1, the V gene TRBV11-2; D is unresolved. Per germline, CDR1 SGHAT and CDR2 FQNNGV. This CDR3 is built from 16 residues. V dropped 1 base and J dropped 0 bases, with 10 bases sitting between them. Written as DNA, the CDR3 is TGTGCCAGCAGCTTAGCGGCAGCGCTCTCCTACAATGAGCAGTTCTTC. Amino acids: CASSLAAALSYNEQFF. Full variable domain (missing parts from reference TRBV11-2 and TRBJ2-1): EAGVAQSPRYKIIEKRQSVAFWCNPISGHATLYWYQQILGQGPKLLIQFQNNGVVDDSQLPKDRFSAERLKGVDSTLKIQPAKLEDSAVYLCASSLAAALSYNEQFFGPGTRLTVL.

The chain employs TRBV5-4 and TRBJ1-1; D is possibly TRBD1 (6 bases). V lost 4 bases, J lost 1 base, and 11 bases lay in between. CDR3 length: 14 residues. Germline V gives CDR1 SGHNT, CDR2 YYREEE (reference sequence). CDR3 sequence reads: CASSDTRGNTEAFF. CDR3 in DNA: TGTGCCAGCAGCGATACCAGGGGGAACACTGAAGCTTTCTTT.

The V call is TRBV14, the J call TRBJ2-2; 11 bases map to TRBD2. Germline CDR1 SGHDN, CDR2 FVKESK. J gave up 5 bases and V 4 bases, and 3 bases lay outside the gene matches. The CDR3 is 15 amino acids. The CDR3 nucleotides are TGTGCCAGCAGCCCCCGGACTAGCGGGACCGGGGAGCTGTTTTTT. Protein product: CASSPRTSGTGELFF.

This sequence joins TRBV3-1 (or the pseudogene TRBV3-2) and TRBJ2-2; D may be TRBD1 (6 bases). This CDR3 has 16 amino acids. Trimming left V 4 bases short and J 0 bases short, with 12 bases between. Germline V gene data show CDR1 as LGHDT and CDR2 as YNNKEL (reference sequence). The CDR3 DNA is TGTGCCAGCAGCCCCCGGGACACCTCGAACACCGGGGAGCTGTTTTTT. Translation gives CASSPRDTSNTGELFF.

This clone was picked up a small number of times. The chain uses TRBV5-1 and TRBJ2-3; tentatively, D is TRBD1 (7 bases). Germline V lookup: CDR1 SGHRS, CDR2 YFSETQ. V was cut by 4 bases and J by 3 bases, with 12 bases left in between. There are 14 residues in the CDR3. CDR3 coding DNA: TGCGCCAGCAGCGCGGAGGGACAGACAGATACGCAGTATTTT. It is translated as CASSAEGQTDTQYF. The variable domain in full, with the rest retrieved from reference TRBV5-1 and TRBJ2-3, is KAGVTQTPRYLIKTRGQQVTLSCSPISGHRSVSWYQQTPGQGLQFLFEYFSETQRNKGNFPGRFSGRQFSNSRSEMNVSTLELGDSALYLCASSAEGQTDTQYFGPGTRLTVL.